The 13 T cell receptor beta chains below were found in one sample sequenced in a study of preoperative IRX-2 immunotherapy in early breast cancer. TCRdb's table, derived via immunoSEQ multiplex PCR, lists solely in-frame clones and lacks some. This table has some 59,000 clones, roughly 95% appearing once. As to treatment: preoperative locoregional IRX-2 cytokine immunotherapy. This specimen was acquired from a patient treated with IRX-2 immunotherapy. These receptors were collected from a human donor with breast cancer.

The rearrangement joins TRBV11-2 to TRBJ2-2; the D gene is possibly TRBD1 (6 bases). The CDR3 spans 15 residues. The germline gives CDR1 SGHAT, CDR2 FQNNGV. V shed 6 bases and J shed 1 base, with 12 bases lying between them. CDR3 nucleotide sequence: TGTGCCAGCAGACGCGTACAGGGGAACACCGGGGAGCTGTTTTTT. This gives the protein CASRRVQGNTGELFF.

This clone appeared a single time. The V and J genes are TRBV30 and TRBJ2-5; 7 bases agree with TRBD1. The CDR3 is 15 residues long. The germline V gene encodes CDR1 GTSNPN and CDR2 SVGIG (reference sequence). J lost 5 bases, V lost 0 bases, and 9 bases had no gene match. CDR3 residues: CAWSVQGQAWETQYF. The CDR3 nucleotides are TGTGCCTGGAGTGTACAAGGACAGGCATGGGAGACCCAGTACTTC.

The chain carries TRBV4-3 and TRBJ1-1; weak D call: TRBD1 (5 bases). V was trimmed by 2 bases and J by 1 base, leaving 11 bases between them. Germline V gene lookup returns CDR1 LGHNA and CDR2 YSLEER. The length of the CDR3 is 15 residues. CDR3 DNA sequence: TGCGCCAGCAGCCAAAGTTGGGGGGGGAACACTGAAGCTTTCTTT. Amino acid sequence: CASSQSWGGNTEAFF.

This chain uses TRBV9 with TRBJ2-3, with TRBD1 identical over 9 bases. The CDR3 runs 14 residues. The junction had 6 bases not matched to a gene; V was cut back by 6 bases and J by 4 bases. Germline CDR1 reads SGDLS; CDR2 reads YYNGEE. CDR3 nucleotides: TGTGCCAGCAACCAAGACAGGGGGGCAGATACGCAGTATTTT. Its protein is CASNQDRGADTQYF.

J is TRBJ1-4 and V is TRBV5-1; 7 bases agree with TRBD1. CDR1 is SGHRS, CDR2 YFSETQ, per germline. The V and J ends lost 6 bases and 4 bases, in that order; junction bases with no gene match: 3. The CDR3 spans 13 residues. CDR3 amino acids: CASNRGFNEKLFF. Here the CDR3 DNA reads TGCGCCAGCAACAGGGGCTTTAATGAAAAACTGTTTTTT.

The chain uses TRBV5-4 and TRBJ2-7; the match to TRBD1 covers 9 bases. The CDR3 sequence is 15 residues long. The trim removed 4 bases at V and 3 bases at J, leaving 8 bases unmatched. CDR1 is SGHNT and CDR2 is YYREEE in the germline V gene (reference sequence). The CDR3 region has the DNA TGTGCCAGCAGCCAAAACCGGGACAGGGTCTACGAGCAGTACTTC. This encodes CASSQNRDRVYEQYF. Full variable domain (missing parts from reference TRBV5-4 and TRBJ2-7): ETGVTQSPTHLIKTRGQQVTLRCSSQSGHNTVSWYQQALGQGPQFIFQYYREEENGRGNFPPRFSGLQFPNYSSELNVNALELDDSALYLCASSQNRDRVYEQYFGPGTRLTVT.

This clone was recorded only once. V gene TRBV11-2 combines with J gene TRBJ1-4; D is undetermined. Germline values: CDR1 SGHAT, CDR2 FQNNGV. V shed 1 base and J shed 8 bases, with 11 bases lying between them. The CDR3 length is 14 residues. CDR3 bases: TGTGCCAGCAGCTTAGTGGGGTTTTACGAAAAACTGTTTTTT. Translating it yields CASSLVGFYEKLFF.

The chain joins TRBV9 to TRBJ2-1; 8 nucleotides agree with TRBD1. The CDR3 covers 16 residues. The germline V gene encodes CDR1 SGDLS and CDR2 YYNGEE. V trimming: 4 bases; J trimming: 8 bases; junction bases outside the gene matches: 14. The CDR3 coding sequence is TGTGCCAGCAGCCCAGGGGGCCGGGAGTGGAGGTATGAGCAGTTCTTC. Translation: CASSPGGREWRYEQFF.

The chain recombines TRBV9 with TRBJ2-7; TRBD2 aligns across 8 bases. V lost 3 bases and J lost 3; bases outside the gene matches: 11. This CDR3 is built from 16 residues. Looked up from germline, CDR1 is SGDLS and CDR2 is YYNGEE. The DNA for the CDR3 is TGTGCCAGCAGCGCCTCCCGGACTAGCCAGGACTACGAGCAGTACTTC. Its translation: CASSASRTSQDYEQYF.

The V and J genes are TRBV5-6 and TRBJ2-1; TRBD1 agrees at 8 bases. Germline CDR1 is SGHDT and CDR2 is YYEEEE. This CDR3 comprises 15 residues. V trimming: 2 bases; J trimming: 6 bases; junction bases outside the gene matches: 7. The CDR3 bases are TGTGCCAGCAGCTTTGCCGGGACAGGCTTCAATGAGCAGTTCTTC. Encoded protein: CASSFAGTGFNEQFF.

The chain uses TRBV2 and TRBJ2-5; D might be TRBD1 (6 bases). CDR1 and CDR2 (germline): SNHLY, FYNNEI. Trimming took off 7 bases at V and 11 bases at J, with 20 bases between the two ends. The CDR3 runs to 13 residues. The CDR3 region is CASTENGTPSQYF. CDR3 bases: TGTGCCAGCACCGAAAACGGGACACCCTCTCAGTACTTC.

This clone was recorded once. The chain employs TRBV19 and TRBJ1-3, with D uncertain. The germline V gene has CDR1 LNHDA and CDR2 SQIVND (reference sequence). Trimming stripped 7 bases from V and 0 bases from J, with 7 bases between. The CDR3 has 13 amino acids. CDR3 DNA: TGTGCCAGTAAAGTCAGCTCTGGAAACACCATATATTTT. It encodes CASKVSSGNTIYF.

The chain links TRBV6-5 to TRBJ2-5, with TRBD1 matching over 7 bases. Trimming at V came to 6 bases and at J to 2 bases, leaving 9 bases not matched to a gene. The CDR3 covers 15 residues. Germline V lookup: CDR1 MNHEY, CDR2 SVGAGI. The CDR3 loop reads CASRITGDGQETQYF. DNA for the CDR3: TGTGCCAGCAGAATCACAGGGGATGGGCAAGAGACCCAGTACTTC.